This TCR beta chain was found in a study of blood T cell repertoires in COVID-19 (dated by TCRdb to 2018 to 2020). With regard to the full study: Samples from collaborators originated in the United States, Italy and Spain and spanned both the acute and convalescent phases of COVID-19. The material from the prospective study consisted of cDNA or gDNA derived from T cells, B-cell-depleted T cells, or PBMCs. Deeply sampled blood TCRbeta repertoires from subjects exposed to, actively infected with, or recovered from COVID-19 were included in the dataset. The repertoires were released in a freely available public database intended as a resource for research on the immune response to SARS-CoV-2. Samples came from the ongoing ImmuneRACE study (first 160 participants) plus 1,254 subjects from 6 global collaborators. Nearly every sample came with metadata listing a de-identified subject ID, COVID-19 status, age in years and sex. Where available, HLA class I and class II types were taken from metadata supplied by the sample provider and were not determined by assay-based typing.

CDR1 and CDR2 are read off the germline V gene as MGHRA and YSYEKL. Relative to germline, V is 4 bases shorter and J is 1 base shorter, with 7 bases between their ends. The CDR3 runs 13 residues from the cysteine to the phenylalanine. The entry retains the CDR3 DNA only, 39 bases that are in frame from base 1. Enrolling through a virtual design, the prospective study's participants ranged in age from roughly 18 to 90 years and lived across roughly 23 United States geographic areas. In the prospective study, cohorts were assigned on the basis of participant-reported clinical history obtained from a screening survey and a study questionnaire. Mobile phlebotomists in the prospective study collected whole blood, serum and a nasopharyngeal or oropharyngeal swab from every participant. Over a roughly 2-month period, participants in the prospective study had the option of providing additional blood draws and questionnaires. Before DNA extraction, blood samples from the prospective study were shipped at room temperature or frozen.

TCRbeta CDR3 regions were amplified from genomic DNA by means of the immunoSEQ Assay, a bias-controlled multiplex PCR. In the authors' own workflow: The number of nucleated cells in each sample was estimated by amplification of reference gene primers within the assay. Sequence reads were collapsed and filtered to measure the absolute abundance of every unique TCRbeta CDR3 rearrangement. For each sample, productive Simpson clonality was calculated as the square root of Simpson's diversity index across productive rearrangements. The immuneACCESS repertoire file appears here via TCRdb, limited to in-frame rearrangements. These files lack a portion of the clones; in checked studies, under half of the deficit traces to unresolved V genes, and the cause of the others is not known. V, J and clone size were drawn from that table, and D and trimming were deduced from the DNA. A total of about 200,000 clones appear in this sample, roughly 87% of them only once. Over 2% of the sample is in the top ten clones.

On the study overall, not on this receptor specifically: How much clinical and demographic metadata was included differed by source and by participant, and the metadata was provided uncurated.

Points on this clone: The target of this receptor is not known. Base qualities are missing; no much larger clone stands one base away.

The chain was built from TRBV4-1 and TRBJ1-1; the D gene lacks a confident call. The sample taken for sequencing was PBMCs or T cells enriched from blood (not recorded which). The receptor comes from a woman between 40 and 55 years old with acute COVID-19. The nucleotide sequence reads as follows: TGCGCCAGCAGCCGTGAGGGGAACACTGAAGCTTTCTTT. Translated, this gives CASSREGNTEAFF.